In its sample, the clone carrying this T cell receptor beta chain was seen a few times. The data are from a study of somatic mutations in cytotoxic T cells in rheumatoid arthritis. V was cut by 3 bases and J by 6 bases, with 10 bases left in between. Germline V CDR1 and CDR2: SGHNT, YYREEE (reference sequence). The CDR3 totals 12 residues. TCRdb keeps only in-frame clones here, not all; method: immunoSEQ multiplex PCR. The sample yields more than 15,000 clones, roughly 65% seen once. This sequence joins TRBV5-4 and TRBJ2-7; D ambiguous. The source is an adult with rheumatoid arthritis. Specimen: CD8+ T cells sorted from blood. The CDR3 DNA sequence: TGTGCCAGCAGCTCACCGGGTGTCGAGCAGTACTTC. The encoded protein is CASSSPGVEQYF.